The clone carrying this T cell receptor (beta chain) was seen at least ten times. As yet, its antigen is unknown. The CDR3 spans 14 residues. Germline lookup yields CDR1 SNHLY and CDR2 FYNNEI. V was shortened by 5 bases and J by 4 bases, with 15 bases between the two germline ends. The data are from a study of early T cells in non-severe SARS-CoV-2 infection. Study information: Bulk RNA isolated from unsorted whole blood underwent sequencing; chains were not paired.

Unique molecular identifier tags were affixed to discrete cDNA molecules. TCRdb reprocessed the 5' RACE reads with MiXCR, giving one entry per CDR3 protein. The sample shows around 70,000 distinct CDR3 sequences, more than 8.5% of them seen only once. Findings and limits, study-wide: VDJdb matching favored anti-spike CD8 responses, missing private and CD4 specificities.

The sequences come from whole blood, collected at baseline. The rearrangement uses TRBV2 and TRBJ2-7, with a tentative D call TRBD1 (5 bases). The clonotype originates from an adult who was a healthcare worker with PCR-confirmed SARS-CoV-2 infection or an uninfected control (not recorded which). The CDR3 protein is CASSMEGRGYEQYF. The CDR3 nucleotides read TGTGCCAGCAGTATGGAAGGAAGGGGATACGAGCAGTACTTC.